This is a list of T cell receptor beta chains from one sample in a study of patients and donors after allogeneic stem cell transplantation. MiXCR was run by TCRdb on the RT-PCR reads, yielding one entry per CDR3 protein. Counted here are approximately 90,000 distinct CDR3 sequences, 5% occurring once; the ten biggest clones make up less than 3%. Material: blood, either unsorted or a sorted T cell fraction (not recorded which). The receptors come from a human donor who was either an allogeneic HSCT recipient or a stem cell or donor lymphocyte infusion donor (not recorded which). It is not recorded whose cells these are; they may come from a transplant donor. The CDR3 runs from the conserved cysteine through the conserved F or W. A D gene is named only where the DNA matches it firmly. Size is omitted from some rows. Given values are once, few, many or a class for expanded clones.

V: TRBV5-6; size: many; length: 13; J: TRBJ1-2; D: -; DNA: TGTGCCAGCAGCTTCTCCGACAACTATGGCTACACCTTC; CDR3: CASSFSDNYGYTF
V: TRBV2; size: -; length: 18; J: TRBJ1-1; D: TRBD1; DNA: TGTGCCAGCAGTGAAGCGCTTCAGGGGGCGATGGGGTTAACTGAAGCTTTCTTT; CDR3: CASSEALQGAMGLTEAFF
V: TRBV6-6; size: many; length: 13; J: TRBJ2-5; D: -; DNA: TGTGCCAGCAGTTACGTTGAAAGGGAGACCCAGTACTTC; CDR3: CASSYVERETQYF
V: TRBV3-1; size: many; length: 19; J: TRBJ2-7; D: TRBD2; DNA: TGTGCCAGCAGCCAAGATCTGGGTCTTGGTGGACTAGCGGGATTGGGGCAGTACTTC; CDR3: CASSQDLGLGGLAGLGQYF
V: TRBV6-5; size: many; length: 15; J: TRBJ2-1; D: TRBD2; DNA: TGTGCCAGCAGTCACCCGACTAGCGGGAAGGATGAGCAGTTCTTC; CDR3: CASSHPTSGKDEQFF
V: TRBV6-1; size: many; length: 16; J: TRBJ2-5; D: TRBD1; DNA: TGTGCCAGCAGCCCGACAGGGCTTTCGTCTCAAGAGACCCAGTACTTC; CDR3: CASSPTGLSSQETQYF
V: TRBV7-8; size: many; length: 12; J: TRBJ1-2; D: -; DNA: TGTGCCAGCAGCTTGCACAATAGTGGCTACACCTTC; CDR3: CASSLHNSGYTF
V: TRBV6-5; size: -; length: 13; J: TRBJ2-7; D: -; DNA: TGTGCCAGCAGTTACTCCGAGGGGTACGAGCAGTACTTC; CDR3: CASSYSEGYEQYF
V: TRBV6-1; size: few; length: 14; J: TRBJ2-2; D: -; DNA: TGTGCCAGCAAGAGACAGGCGAACACCGGGGAGCTGTTTTTT; CDR3: CASKRQANTGELFF
V: TRBV12-3/TRBV12-4; size: many; length: 15; J: TRBJ2-1; D: TRBD2; DNA: TGTGCCAGCAGTTTACTAGCGGGAGAATCTGACGAGCAGTTCTTC; CDR3: CASSLLAGESDEQFF
V: TRBV7-7; size: many; length: 14; J: TRBJ2-5; D: -; DNA: TGTGCCAGCAGCCCACAGGCGGTACAAGAGACCCAGTACTTC; CDR3: CASSPQAVQETQYF
V: TRBV20-1; size: few; length: 13; J: TRBJ1-1; D: -; DNA: TGCAGTGCCTTAAACAGCTTGAACACTGAAGCTTTCTTT; CDR3: CSALNSLNTEAFF
V: TRBV5-5; size: many; length: 13; J: TRBJ2-3; D: -; DNA: TGTGCCAGCAGCTTCTTGCGGACAGATACGCAGTATTTT; CDR3: CASSFLRTDTQYF
V: TRBV15; size: many; length: 13; J: TRBJ1-2; D: -; DNA: TGTGCCACCAGCAGCCCGGCCCTCTATGGCTACACCTTC; CDR3: CATSSPALYGYTF
V: TRBV5-1; size: many; length: 16; J: TRBJ2-1; D: -; DNA: TGCGCCAGCAGCTTGGACCTTAACTACAACTACAATGAGCAGTTCTTC; CDR3: CASSLDLNYNYNEQFF
V: TRBV5-6; size: -; length: 18; J: TRBJ2-6; D: -; DNA: TGTGCCAGCGATTCGAGGGGCAGGGAGCTTTCTGGGGCCAACGTCCTGACTTTC; CDR3: CASDSRGRELSGANVLTF
V: TRBV19; size: few; length: 15; J: TRBJ1-5; D: -; DNA: TGTGCCAGTAGTATGGGCAGGCGGCGCAATCAGCCCCAGCATTTT; CDR3: CASSMGRRRNQPQHF
V: TRBV20-1; size: many; length: 14; J: TRBJ1-1; D: TRBD1; DNA: TGCAGTGCACCCGGACAGGGTTTGAACACTGAAGCTTTCTTT; CDR3: CSAPGQGLNTEAFF
V: TRBV7-3; size: many; length: 15; J: TRBJ2-7; D: -; DNA: TGTGCCAGCAGCTTAAACGGGGACGCGTCCTACGAGCAGTACTTC; CDR3: CASSLNGDASYEQYF
V: TRBV2; size: -; length: 14; J: TRBJ2-7; D: -; DNA: TGTGCCAGCCAGCTTGCGCAGGGCCCCTACGAGCAGTACTTC; CDR3: CASQLAQGPYEQYF
V: TRBV20-1; size: few; length: 12; J: TRBJ2-1; D: -; DNA: TGCAGTGCTAGAGAAACTGGGACTGGGGGGTTCTTC; CDR3: CSARETGTGGFF
V: TRBV6-2/TRBV6-3; size: -; length: 14; J: TRBJ2-2; D: TRBD2; DNA: TGTGCCAGCAGCCGGACTAGCGGCACCGGGGAGCTGTTTTTT; CDR3: CASSRTSGTGELFF
V: TRBV7-3; size: few; length: 13; J: TRBJ2-3; D: -; DNA: TGTGCCAGCAGCCTGAGGGCGGCAGATACGCAGTATTTT; CDR3: CASSLRAADTQYF
V: TRBV15; size: many; length: 14; J: TRBJ1-1; D: -; DNA: TGTGCCACCAGCAGAGAACGGATAAACACTGAAGCTTTCTTT; CDR3: CATSRERINTEAFF
V: TRBV6-1; size: few; length: 11; J: TRBJ2-7; D: -; DNA: TGTGCCAGCAGAAAGAATCGCGAGCAGTACTTC; CDR3: CASRKNREQYF
V: TRBV28; size: many; length: 15; J: TRBJ2-5; D: -; DNA: TGTGCCAGCAGTACTAGCAGGGGGGCCCAAGAGACCCAGTACTTC; CDR3: CASSTSRGAQETQYF
V: TRBV2; size: many; length: 12; J: TRBJ2-7; D: -; DNA: TGTGCCAGCAGTGAAGCTAGAATCGAGCAGTACTTC; CDR3: CASSEARIEQYF
V: TRBV19; size: many; length: 15; J: TRBJ1-2; D: -; DNA: TGTGCCAGTAATCAAATCAACAGGGAAGGAGATGGCTACACCTTC; CDR3: CASNQINREGDGYTF
V: TRBV12-3/TRBV12-4; size: few; length: 13; J: TRBJ2-1; D: -; DNA: TGTGCCAGCAGACGGACAGCCTACAATGAGCAGTTCTTC; CDR3: CASRRTAYNEQFF
V: TRBV7-9; size: many; length: 13; J: TRBJ1-1; D: -; DNA: TGTGCCAGCAGCTTTTCGACTGGCCCTGAAGCTTTCTTT; CDR3: CASSFSTGPEAFF
V: TRBV5-1; size: few; length: 19; J: TRBJ2-3; D: TRBD2; DNA: TGCGCCAGCAGCTTGGGGGTGAGCGGGGGTTTCACTAGCACAGATACGCAGTATTTT; CDR3: CASSLGVSGGFTSTDTQYF
V: TRBV6-6; size: -; length: 13; J: TRBJ2-5; D: -; DNA: TGTGCCAGCAGTTACGGCAAGCAAGAGACCCAGTACTTC; CDR3: CASSYGKQETQYF
V: TRBV5-1; size: many; length: 15; J: TRBJ2-7; D: TRBD2; DNA: TGCGCCAGCAGTTCAGCGGGGGGTCGCACCTACGAGCAGTACTTC; CDR3: CASSSAGGRTYEQYF
V: TRBV7-9; size: many; length: 16; J: TRBJ2-7; D: -; DNA: TGTGCCAGCAGCTTAGGGGTTCTGCTGTCTCCCTACGAGCAGTACTTC; CDR3: CASSLGVLLSPYEQYF
V: TRBV15; size: few; length: 14; J: TRBJ2-5; D: TRBD2; DNA: TGTGCCACCAGCGGACGGGGAGGGGCAGAGACCCAGTACTTC; CDR3: CATSGRGGAETQYF
V: TRBV6-1; size: many; length: 15; J: TRBJ2-7; D: -; DNA: TGTGCCAGCGGGCCCCGACAGACCCGACTGGGAGAGCAGTACTTC; CDR3: CASGPRQTRLGEQYF
V: TRBV20-1; size: many; length: 13; J: TRBJ1-4; D: TRBD1; DNA: TGCAGTGCTCTTGGACAGGCAGAGGAAAAACTGTTTTTT; CDR3: CSALGQAEEKLFF
V: TRBV18; size: few; length: 14; J: TRBJ2-7; D: -; DNA: TGTGCCAGCTCACCACCGGGGGGGGGCGACGAGCAGTACTTC; CDR3: CASSPPGGGDEQYF
V: TRBV5-6; size: -; length: 17; J: TRBJ2-7; D: TRBD1; DNA: TGTGCCAGCAGCTTGACGGCCGGGACAGGGTGGTCCTACGAGCAGTACTTC; CDR3: CASSLTAGTGWSYEQYF
V: TRBV20-1; size: many; length: 14; J: TRBJ2-1; D: TRBD1; DNA: TGCAGTGCTAGAGGGTGGACAGGGGGCAATGAGCAGTTCTTC; CDR3: CSARGWTGGNEQFF
V: TRBV18; size: many; length: 17; J: TRBJ2-3; D: TRBD2; DNA: TGTGCCAGCTCACCACCCTTGACTAGCGGGAACCCAGATACGCAGTATTTT; CDR3: CASSPPLTSGNPDTQYF
V: TRBV5-1; size: many; length: 15; J: TRBJ2-2; D: TRBD1; DNA: TGCGCCAGCAGCTTGGGCGGACAGGGAACCGGGGAGCTGTTTTTT; CDR3: CASSLGGQGTGELFF
V: TRBV6-1; size: many; length: 14; J: TRBJ1-4; D: TRBD1; DNA: TGTGCCAGCAGAGAGGGGGCCCATAATGAAAAACTGTTTTTT; CDR3: CASREGAHNEKLFF
V: TRBV6-1; size: many; length: 13; J: TRBJ1-2; D: -; DNA: TGTGCCAGCAGTGAAGGCGATTGGTATGGCTACACCTTC; CDR3: CASSEGDWYGYTF
V: TRBV10-3; size: -; length: 14; J: TRBJ2-5; D: TRBD1; DNA: TGTGCCATCAGTGGACAGGGAAACGGAGAGACCCAGTACTTC; CDR3: CAISGQGNGETQYF
V: TRBV2; size: many; length: 11; J: TRBJ2-3; D: -; DNA: TGTGCCAGCACTAAGGGGGATACGCAGTATTTT; CDR3: CASTKGDTQYF
V: TRBV11-3; size: -; length: 14; J: TRBJ1-2; D: TRBD1; DNA: TGTGCCAGCAGAAAGGCCGGGACAGGGGTTGGCTACACCTTC; CDR3: CASRKAGTGVGYTF
V: TRBV6-5; size: many; length: 14; J: TRBJ2-7; D: -; DNA: TGTGCCAGCAGTTACTCGTACCGGGTATACGAGCAGTACTTC; CDR3: CASSYSYRVYEQYF
V: TRBV12-3/TRBV12-4; size: many; length: 14; J: TRBJ2-1; D: TRBD2; DNA: TGTGCCAGCAGTTCAGCGGGAGGTGGCAATGAGCAGTTCTTC; CDR3: CASSSAGGGNEQFF
V: TRBV11-2; size: many; length: 11; J: TRBJ1-1; D: -; DNA: TGTGCTCTCGGTGGGGACATGAGTGATTTCTTT; CDR3: CALGGDMSDFF
V: TRBV5-1; size: many; length: 14; J: TRBJ2-7; D: TRBD1; DNA: TGCGCCAGCAGCTTGGCCCAAACAGGGGACGAGCAGTACTTC; CDR3: CASSLAQTGDEQYF
V: TRBV9; size: -; length: 14; J: TRBJ1-1; D: -; DNA: TGTGCCAGCAGCCGAGTAGCGGGGAACACTGAAGCTTTCTTT; CDR3: CASSRVAGNTEAFF